This entry features one T cell receptor beta chain sequence. Assay used: immunoSEQ multiplex PCR; TCRdb lists only in-frame clones, some missing. The profile shows about 4,000 clones, roughly a fifth of them singletons. The sample belongs to a study of sequential checkpoint blockade in melanoma. Study summary: Matched biopsies came pretreatment and at week 13 for 20 to 25 patients.

Treatment noted: randomized to nivolumab then ipilimumab (arm A) or the reverse (arm B). V was pared by 6 bases and J by 3 bases, with 9 bases between. This CDR3 has 13 residues. This receptor was identified in a human donor with melanoma. The sample was tumor tissue (inferred from file names), taken from a patient given nivolumab and ipilimumab in sequence. The rearrangement links TRBV23-1 to TRBJ1-3; D remains ambiguous. TRBV23-1 is reported as an ORF; its role is uncertain. CDR3 sequence reads: CASSQELGNTIYF. The CDR3 DNA reads as TGCGCCAGCAGCCAAGAACTTGGAAACACCATATATTTT.